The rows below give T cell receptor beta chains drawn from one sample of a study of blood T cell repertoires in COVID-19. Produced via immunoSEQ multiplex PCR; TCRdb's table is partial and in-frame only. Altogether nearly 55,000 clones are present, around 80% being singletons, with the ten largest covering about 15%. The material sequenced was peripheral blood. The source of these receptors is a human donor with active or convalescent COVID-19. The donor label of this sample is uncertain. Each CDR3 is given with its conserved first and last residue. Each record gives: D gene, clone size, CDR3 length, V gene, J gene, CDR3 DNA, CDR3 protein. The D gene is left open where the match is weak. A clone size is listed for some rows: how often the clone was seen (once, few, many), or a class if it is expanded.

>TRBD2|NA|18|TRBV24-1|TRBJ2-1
TGTGCCACCAGCCCTGGGCTAGCGGGAGGGCGGTCCTACAATGAGCAGTTCTTC
CATSPGLAGGRSYNEQFF
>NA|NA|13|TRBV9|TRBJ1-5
TGTGCCAGCAGCCGGGACATAAATCAGCCCCAGCATTTT
CASSRDINQPQHF
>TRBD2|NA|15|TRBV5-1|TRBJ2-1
TGCGCCAGCAGCTTAGCGGGAGGAACCTACAATGAGCAGTTCTTC
CASSLAGGTYNEQFF
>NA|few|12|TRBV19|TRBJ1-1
TGTGCCAGTAGTATAGGGGCCACTGAAGCTTTCTTT
CASSIGATEAFF
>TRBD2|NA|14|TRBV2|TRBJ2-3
TGTGCCAGCAGTGGCCGGGAGGGCACAGATACGCAGTATTTT
CASSGREGTDTQYF
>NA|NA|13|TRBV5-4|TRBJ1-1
TGTGCCAGCAGCCGGGTCCTGAACACTGAAGCTTTCTTT
CASSRVLNTEAFF
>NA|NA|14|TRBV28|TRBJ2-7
TGTGCCAGCAGTTTGTACAGGGAAGGGTCCGAGCAGTACTTC
CASSLYREGSEQYF
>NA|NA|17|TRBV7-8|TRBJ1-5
TGTGCCAGCAGCTTAAAGGTAGAACAGAGGAGGAATCAGCCCCAGCATTTT
CASSLKVEQRRNQPQHF
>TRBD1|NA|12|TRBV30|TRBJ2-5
TGTGCCTGGGGGACAGGGCGAGGAGCCCAGTACTTC
CAWGTGRGAQYF
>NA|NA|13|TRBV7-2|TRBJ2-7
TGTGCCAGCAGCCCAATCCGGGGTGGCGAGCAGTACTTC
CASSPIRGGEQYF
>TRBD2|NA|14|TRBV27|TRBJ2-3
TGTGCCAGCAGTGGCGGGAGTAGGGCAGATACGCAGTATTTT
CASSGGSRADTQYF
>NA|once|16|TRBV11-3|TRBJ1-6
TGTGCCAGCAGCTCCGACACCAGCTCCTATAATTCACCCCTCCACTTT
CASSSDTSSYNSPLHF
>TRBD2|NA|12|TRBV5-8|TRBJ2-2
TGTGCCAGCACCGGGGGGGCCGGGGAGCTGTTTTTT
CASTGGAGELFF
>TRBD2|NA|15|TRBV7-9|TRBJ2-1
TGTGCCAGCACCCTAAGCGGGACCGAATACAATGAGCAGTTCTTC
CASTLSGTEYNEQFF
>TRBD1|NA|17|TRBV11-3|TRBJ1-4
TGTGCCAGCAGCCCGGGAAGGGGGCGCAGAGGTACTGAAAAACTGTTTTTT
CASSPGRGRRGTEKLFF
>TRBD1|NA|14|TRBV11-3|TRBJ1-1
TGTGCCAGCAGCGCATACAGGGGGAGTACTGAAGCTTTCTTT
CASSAYRGSTEAFF
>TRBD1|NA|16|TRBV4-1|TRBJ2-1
TGCGCCAGCAGCCTTCACCTACGGACAGGGAACAATGAGCAGTTCTTC
CASSLHLRTGNNEQFF
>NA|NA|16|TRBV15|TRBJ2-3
TGTGCCACCAGCAGAGACAGGGTTTCTAGCACAGATACGCAGTATTTT
CATSRDRVSSTDTQYF
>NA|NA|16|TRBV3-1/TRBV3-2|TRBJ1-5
TGTGCCAGCAGCCAAGGAGGATCAGCCCCTCGACAGCCCCAGCATTTT
CASSQGGSAPRQPQHF
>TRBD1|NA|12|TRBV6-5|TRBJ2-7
TGTGCCAGCAGTAGACAGGGGGACGAGCAGTACTTC
CASSRQGDEQYF
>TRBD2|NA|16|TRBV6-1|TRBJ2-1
TGTGCCAGCAGTGAAGTTAGTGCGGGAGGGCCAAATGAGCAGTTCTTC
CASSEVSAGGPNEQFF
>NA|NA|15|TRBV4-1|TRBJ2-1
TGCGCCAGCAGCCAAAAGGCGGGGATCCACAATGAGCAGTTCTTC
CASSQKAGIHNEQFF
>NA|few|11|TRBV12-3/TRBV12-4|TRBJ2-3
TGTGCCAGCAGTTCCTCCGGTACGCAGTATTTT
CASSSSGTQYF
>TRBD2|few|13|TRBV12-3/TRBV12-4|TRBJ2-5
TGTGCCAGCACCCAGTGGGAGGGGGAGACCCAGTACTTC
CASTQWEGETQYF
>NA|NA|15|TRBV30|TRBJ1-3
TGTGCCTGGACCAAAAGGGAGAGGTCTGGAAACACCATATATTTT
CAWTKRERSGNTIYF
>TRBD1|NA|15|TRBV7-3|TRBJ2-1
TGTGCCAGCAGCTGGGGACAGGGCGAGGGTAATGAGCAGTTCTTC
CASSWGQGEGNEQFF
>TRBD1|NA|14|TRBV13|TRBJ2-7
TGTGCCAGCAGTTGGGACAGGCTTTCCTACGAGCAGTACTTC
CASSWDRLSYEQYF
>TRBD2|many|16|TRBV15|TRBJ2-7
TGTGCCACCAGCAGAGCCGGGACTAGCGGGAGAGGCGAGCAGTACTTC
CATSRAGTSGRGEQYF
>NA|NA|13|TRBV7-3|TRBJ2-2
TGTGCCAGCAGCTTGTTAGAGGCCGGGGAGCTGTTTTTT
CASSLLEAGELFF
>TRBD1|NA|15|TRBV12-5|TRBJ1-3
TGTGCTAGTGGTTTAAGACAGGGCTCTGGAAACACCATATATTTT
CASGLRQGSGNTIYF
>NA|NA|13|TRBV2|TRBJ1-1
TGTGCCAGCAGTGGGACTATGAACACTGAAGCTTTCTTT
CASSGTMNTEAFF
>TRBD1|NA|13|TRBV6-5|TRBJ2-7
TGTGCCAGCAGCACGGACAGGTCCTACGAGCAGTACTTC
CASSTDRSYEQYF
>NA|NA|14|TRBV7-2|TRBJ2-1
TGTGCCAGCAGCCACCCCGGAGGGCACAATGAGCAGTTCTTC
CASSHPGGHNEQFF
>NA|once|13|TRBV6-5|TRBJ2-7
TGTGCCAGCAGTCATGACAGTTCCTACGAGCAGTACTTC
CASSHDSSYEQYF
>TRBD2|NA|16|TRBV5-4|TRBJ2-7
TGTGCCAGCAGCTTGGCCGCGGGAGGGCCGCAGACCGAGCAGTACTTC
CASSLAAGGPQTEQYF
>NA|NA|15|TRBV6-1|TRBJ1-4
TGTGCCAGCAGGCGACAGAGACGGACTAATGAAAAACTGTTTTTT
CASRRQRRTNEKLFF
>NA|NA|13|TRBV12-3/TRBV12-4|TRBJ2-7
TGTGCCAGCAGTTACAGCGGACCCTACGAGCAGTACTTC
CASSYSGPYEQYF
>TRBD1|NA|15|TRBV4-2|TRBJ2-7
TGTGCCAGCAGCTTCGGACAGGGCGGTACCGACGAGCAGTACTTC
CASSFGQGGTDEQYF
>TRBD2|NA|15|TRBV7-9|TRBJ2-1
TGTGCCAGCAGCTCCGCTAGCGGGAGGGACAATGAGCAGTTCTTC
CASSSASGRDNEQFF
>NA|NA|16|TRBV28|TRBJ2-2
TGTGCCACCACTCGGACCGGGACTTCACTCACCGGGGAGCTGTTTTTT
CATTRTGTSLTGELFF
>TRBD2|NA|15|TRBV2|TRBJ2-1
TGTGCCAGCAGTCCCTTAGCGGGAGGCTCAAAGGAGCAGTTCTTC
CASSPLAGGSKEQFF
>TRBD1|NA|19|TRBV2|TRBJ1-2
TGTGCCAGCAGTGAAGCCCCGGGACAGGGGGACCTGGCTAACTATGGCTACACCTTC
CASSEAPGQGDLANYGYTF
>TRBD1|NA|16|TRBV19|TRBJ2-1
TGTGCCAGTAGTATAGATCCACAGGGGTCCTACAATGAGCAGTTCTTC
CASSIDPQGSYNEQFF
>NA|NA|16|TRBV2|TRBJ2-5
TGTGCCAGCAGTGAGCGAGGGACAACGGGCCAGGAGACCCAGTACTTC
CASSERGTTGQETQYF
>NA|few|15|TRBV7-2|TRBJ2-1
TGTGCCAGCAGCTCCCGGACTACCTCAGCTGGCGAGCAGTTCTTC
CASSSRTTSAGEQFF
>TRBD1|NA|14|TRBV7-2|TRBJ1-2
TGTGCCAGCAGCTGGACAGGGGGCGCAGATGGCTACACCTTC
CASSWTGGADGYTF
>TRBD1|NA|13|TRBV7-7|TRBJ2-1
TGTGCTAGCAGCCAGACAGGGAAGAATGAGCAGTTCTTC
CASSQTGKNEQFF
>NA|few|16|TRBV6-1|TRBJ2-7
TGTGCCAGCAGTGAAGATGGCCAGGGGTTGATCTACGAGCAGTACTTC
CASSEDGQGLIYEQYF
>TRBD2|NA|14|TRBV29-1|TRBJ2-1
TGCAGCGTTGAAAGGGGACTAGCAATTCGTGAGCAGTTCTTC
CSVERGLAIREQFF
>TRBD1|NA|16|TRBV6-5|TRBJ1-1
TGTGCCAGCAGTTTTGGGACAGGCCTCCCGAACACTGAAGCTTTCTTT
CASSFGTGLPNTEAFF
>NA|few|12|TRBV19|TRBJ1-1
TGTGCCAGTATAGGAGGGTGGACTGAAGCTTTCTTT
CASIGGWTEAFF
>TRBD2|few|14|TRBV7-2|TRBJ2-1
TGTGCCAGCAGCAAGGGACTAGGAATAGGTGAGCAGTTCTTC
CASSKGLGIGEQFF